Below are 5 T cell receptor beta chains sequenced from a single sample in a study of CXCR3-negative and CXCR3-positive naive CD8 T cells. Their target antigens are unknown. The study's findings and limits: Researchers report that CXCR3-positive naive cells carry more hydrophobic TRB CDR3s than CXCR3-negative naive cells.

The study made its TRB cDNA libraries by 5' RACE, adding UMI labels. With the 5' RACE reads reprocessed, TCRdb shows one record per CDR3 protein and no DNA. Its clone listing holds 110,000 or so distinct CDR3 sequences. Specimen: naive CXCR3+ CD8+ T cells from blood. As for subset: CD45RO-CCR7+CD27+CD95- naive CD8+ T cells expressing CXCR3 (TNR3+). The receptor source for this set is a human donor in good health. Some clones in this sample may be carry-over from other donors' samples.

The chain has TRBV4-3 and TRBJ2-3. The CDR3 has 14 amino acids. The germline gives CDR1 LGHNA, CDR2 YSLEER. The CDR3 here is CASSQDEEADTQYF.

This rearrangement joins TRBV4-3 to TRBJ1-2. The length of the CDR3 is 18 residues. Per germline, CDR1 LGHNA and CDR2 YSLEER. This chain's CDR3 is CASSQVAVGDGSAHGYTF.

The CDR3 protein is CASSSSLSYEQYF. The V gene is TRBV7-8, the J gene TRBJ2-7. This CDR3 has 13 amino acids. From germline, CDR1 is SGHVS and CDR2 FQNEAQ.

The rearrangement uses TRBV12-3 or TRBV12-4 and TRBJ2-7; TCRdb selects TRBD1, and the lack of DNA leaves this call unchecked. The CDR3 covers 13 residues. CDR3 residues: CASESGTGGEQYF.

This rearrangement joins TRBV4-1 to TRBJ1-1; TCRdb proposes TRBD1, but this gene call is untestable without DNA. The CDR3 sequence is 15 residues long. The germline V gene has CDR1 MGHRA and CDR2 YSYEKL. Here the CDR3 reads CASSQAAGTGVGAFF.